The next 7 T cell receptor beta chains were all read from a single sample in a study of neurological immune-mediated disorders. In TCRdb, the 5' RACE reads were re-called with MiXCR into one record per CDR3 protein. The sample carries 30,000 or so distinct CDR3 sequences, around 12% recorded once. Input material: PBMCs. The receptors were sampled from a man aged 60 to 69 in good health.

This clonotype was found many times. V gene TRBV29-1 combines with J gene TRBJ2-1; a weak D match, TRBD1 (6 bases). The CDR3 is made up of 16 amino acids. Per germline, CDR1 SQVTM and CDR2 ANQGSEA. The V end lost 6 bases, the J end lost 0 bases, and 18 bases lay between the germline ends. CDR3 nucleotides: TGCAGCGTGGGGGACACTCGCGTGTACTCCTACAATGAGCAGTTCTTC. It is translated as CSVGDTRVYSYNEQFF.

There are many counts of this clonotype. This sequence joins TRBV5-1 and TRBJ1-4; D may be TRBD1 (5 bases). The V gene's germline CDR1 is SGHRS and CDR2 YFSETQ. This CDR3 spans 14 amino acids. The germline V and J ends were trimmed by 0 bases and 7 bases, with 10 bases remaining between them. Here the CDR3 DNA reads TGCGCCAGCAGCTTGGTCCAGGGTGGTGAAAAACTGTTTTTT. This codes for CASSLVQGGEKLFF. The full variable domain, its missing parts supplied by reference TRBV5-1 and TRBJ1-4, is KAGVTQTPRYLIKTRGQQVTLSCSPISGHRSVSWYQQTPGQGLQFLFEYFSETQRNKGNFPGRFSGRQFSNSRSEMNVSTLELGDSALYLCASSLVQGGEKLFFGSGTQLSVL.

This clonotype was observed at least ten times. The chain links TRBV6-2 or TRBV6-3 to TRBJ1-5; no definite D call. V lost 6 bases and J lost 5, with 20 bases in between. Germline CDR1 is MNHEY and CDR2 is SVGEGT. The CDR3 extends over 16 amino acids. CDR3 region: CASSFARRSSYQPQHF. The CDR3 DNA reads TGTGCCAGCAGCTTCGCCCGACGGAGCTCTTATCAGCCCCAGCATTTT.

Many counts were recorded for this clonotype. The V gene is TRBV28, the J gene TRBJ1-1; D not certain. Germline V CDR1 and CDR2: MDHEN, SYDVKM. V was trimmed by 3 bases and J by 1 base, leaving 6 bases between them. This CDR3 has 13 residues. CDR3 in amino acids: CASSFSGNTEAFF. In DNA form, the CDR3 reads TGTGCCAGCAGTTTCTCCGGGAACACTGAAGCTTTCTTT.

This clonotype was recorded many times. The chain couples TRBV20-1 to TRBJ2-1, with a weak D call TRBD1 (5 bases). There are 13 residues in the CDR3. Per the germline V gene, CDR1 is DFQATT and CDR2 is SNEGSKA (reference sequence). CDR3 loop: CRADRNPGNEQFF. The CDR3 nucleotides are TGCAGGGCCGACAGAAACCCGGGTAATGAGCAGTTCTTC.

This clonotype was counted at least ten times. The V and J genes are TRBV10-3 and TRBJ2-1, with 8 bases identical to TRBD2. Unmatched junction bases numbered 5, after V lost 8 bases and J lost 8 bases. Looked up from germline, CDR1 is ENHRY and CDR2 is SYGVKD. CDR3 length: 12 residues. The CDR3 region has the DNA TGTGCCATCGGGACTAGGGGTCATGAGCAGTTCTTC. It yields the protein CAIGTRGHEQFF.

By sample share, this clonotype is medium-sized (0.01 to 0.1%). This CDR3 reads CASSLAGDQPQHF. Written as DNA, the CDR3 is TGCGCCAGCAGCTTGGCTGGGGATCAGCCCCAGCATTTT. The rearrangement uses TRBV5-1 and TRBJ1-5; D unresolved. Trimming cost V 0 bases and J 5 bases, with 6 bases left between them. The CDR3 totals 13 residues. Germline V gene data show CDR1 as SGHRS and CDR2 as YFSETQ. The full variable domain, in which reference TRBV5-1 and TRBJ1-5 provide the parts outside the CDR3, is KAGVTQTPRYLIKTRGQQVTLSCSPISGHRSVSWYQQTPGQGLQFLFEYFSETQRNKGNFPGRFSGRQFSNSRSEMNVSTLELGDSALYLCASSLAGDQPQHFGDGTRLSIL.